These 5 T cell receptor beta chains came from one sample sequenced in a study of blood T cells in healthy people across ages. PCR was performed a second time for about 7 to 12 cycles using a sample-barcoded 5' primer and a J-beta primer mix. TCRdb re-analysed the 5' RACE reads in MiXCR, keeping a single row per CDR3 protein. The sample carries about 1.8 million distinct CDR3 sequences, around 50% recorded once. Sequencing was done on a sample of blood. The receptors here all came from a woman aged 40 to 55 in good health.

This chain joins TRBV7-2 and TRBJ1-5; D may be TRBD1 (5 bases). Germline-derived CDR1 and CDR2 are SGHTA and FQGNSA. The germline V and J ends were trimmed by 5 bases and 3 bases, with 11 bases remaining between them. This CDR3 spans 14 amino acids. CDR3 DNA: TGTGCCAGCAGCCACAGGACTGACAATCAGCCCCAGCATTTT. It specifies CASSHRTDNQPQHF.

This chain links TRBV2 with TRBJ2-7; D ambiguous. CDR3 length: 14 amino acids. With 3 bases removed from V and 3 bases from J, the gap between germline ends came to 12 bases. Germline CDR1 and CDR2: SNHLY and FYNNEI. CDR3 sequence (DNA): TGTGCCAGCAGTGAGGCAGGATCGGTCTACGAGCAGTACTTC. This translates into CASSEAGSVYEQYF.

On this clonotype itself: A much larger clone differs by one base, so this may be a read error. The CDR3 loop reads CTSSSWSGYNEQYF. The CDR3 bases are TGCACCAGCAGCTCCTGGAGCGGATACAATGAGCAGTACTTC. The J gene is TRBJ2-5, the V gene TRBV5-1; TRBD2 is a possible D gene (5 bases). CDR1 and CDR2 (germline): SGHRS, YFSETQ. The CDR3 is 14 residues long. The entire variable domain, with the rest obtained from reference TRBV5-1 and TRBJ2-5, is as follows: KAGVTQTPRYLIKTRGQQVTLSCSPISGHRSVSWYQQTPGQGLQFLFEYFSETQRNKGNFPGRFSGRQFSNSRSEMNVSTLELGDSALYLCTSSSWSGYNEQYFGPGTRLLVL.

The V and J genes are TRBV21-1 and TRBJ1-2. TRBV21-1 is a known pseudogene. The CDR3 spans 12 residues. CDR3 residues: CASSKAGYRSTF. The CDR3 DNA reads TGTGCCAGCAGCAAAGCGGGCTATAGGAGCACCTTC.

This sequence joins TRBV5-1 and TRBJ1-2; 10 positions match TRBD1. Trimming at V came to 4 bases and at J to 6 bases, leaving 9 bases not matched to a gene. The CDR3 contains 15 residues. In germline, CDR1 is SGHRS, CDR2 YFSETQ. This CDR3 reads CASSLRTGGQNGYTF. The CDR3 bases are TGCGCCAGCAGCCTCAGGACAGGGGGTCAAAATGGCTACACCTTC.